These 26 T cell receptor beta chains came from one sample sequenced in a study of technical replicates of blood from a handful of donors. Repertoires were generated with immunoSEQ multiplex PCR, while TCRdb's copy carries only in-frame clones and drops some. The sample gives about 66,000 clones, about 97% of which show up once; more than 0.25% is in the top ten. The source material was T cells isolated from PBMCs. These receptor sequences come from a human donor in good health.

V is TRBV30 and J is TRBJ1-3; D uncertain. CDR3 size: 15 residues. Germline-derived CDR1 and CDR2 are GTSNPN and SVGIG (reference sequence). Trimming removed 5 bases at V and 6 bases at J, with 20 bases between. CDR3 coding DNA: TGTGCCTGGGTCGTTCCACAGCTATTTGAAAACACCATATATTTT. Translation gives CAWVVPQLFENTIYF.

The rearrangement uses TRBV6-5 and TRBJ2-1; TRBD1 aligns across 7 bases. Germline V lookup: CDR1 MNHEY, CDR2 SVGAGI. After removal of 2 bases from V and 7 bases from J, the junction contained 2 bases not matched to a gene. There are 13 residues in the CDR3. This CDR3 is CASSYPQGNEQFF. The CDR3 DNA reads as TGTGCCAGCAGTTACCCACAGGGGAATGAGCAGTTCTTC.

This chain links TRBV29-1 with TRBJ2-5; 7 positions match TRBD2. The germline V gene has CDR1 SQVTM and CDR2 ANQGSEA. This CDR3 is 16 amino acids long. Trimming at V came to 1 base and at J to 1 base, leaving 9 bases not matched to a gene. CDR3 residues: CSVEGGSDHLQETQYF. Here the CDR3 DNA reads TGCAGCGTTGAAGGCGGGAGCGATCATCTCCAAGAGACCCAGTACTTC.

The CDR3 reads CASSPLYSGTSNTGELFF. CDR3 bases: TGTGCCAGCTCACCACTTTATAGCGGGACCTCGAACACCGGGGAGCTGTTTTTT. This rearrangement joins TRBV18 to TRBJ2-2; 8 bases are shared with TRBD2. Germline values: CDR1 KGHSH, CDR2 LQKENI. This CDR3 is 18 amino acids long. The J segment lost 0 bases and the V segment lost 1 base, leaving 7 bases of the junction unmatched.

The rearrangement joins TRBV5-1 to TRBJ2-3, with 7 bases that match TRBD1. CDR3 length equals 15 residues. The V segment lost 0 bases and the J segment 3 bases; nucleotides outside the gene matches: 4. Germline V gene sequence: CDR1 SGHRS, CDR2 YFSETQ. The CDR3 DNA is TGCGCCAGCAGCTTGGTGACGGGACAGACAGATACGCAGTATTTT. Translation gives CASSLVTGQTDTQYF. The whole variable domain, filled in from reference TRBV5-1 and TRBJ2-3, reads KAGVTQTPRYLIKTRGQQVTLSCSPISGHRSVSWYQQTPGQGLQFLFEYFSETQRNKGNFPGRFSGRQFSNSRSEMNVSTLELGDSALYLCASSLVTGQTDTQYFGPGTRLTVL.

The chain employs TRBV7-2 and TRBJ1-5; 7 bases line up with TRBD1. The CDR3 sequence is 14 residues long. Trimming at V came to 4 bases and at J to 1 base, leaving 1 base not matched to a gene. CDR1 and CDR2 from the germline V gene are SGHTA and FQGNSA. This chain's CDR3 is CASSWGQSNQPQHF. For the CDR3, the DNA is TGTGCCAGCAGCTGGGGACAGAGCAATCAGCCCCAGCATTTT.

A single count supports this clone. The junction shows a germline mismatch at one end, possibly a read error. The CDR3 is CASSDPGLGTATQYF. The CDR3 DNA sequence: TGTGCCAGCAGTGACCCGGGACTAGGAACAGCTACGCAGTATTTT. V is TRBV2 and J is TRBJ2-3, with TRBD2 matching over 8 bases. Per the germline V gene, CDR1 is SNHLY and CDR2 is FYNNEI. The CDR3 covers 15 residues.

CDR3: CAISDSWREGQTDTQYF. For the CDR3, the DNA is TGTGCCATCAGTGATTCTTGGCGGGAGGGCCAGACAGATACGCAGTATTTT. The genes are TRBV10-3 and TRBJ2-3; TRBD2 aligns across 9 bases. The CDR3 runs 17 residues. V shed 3 bases, J shed 3 bases, and the junction held 10 bases outside the gene matches. Germline-derived CDR1 and CDR2 are ENHRY and SYGVKD.

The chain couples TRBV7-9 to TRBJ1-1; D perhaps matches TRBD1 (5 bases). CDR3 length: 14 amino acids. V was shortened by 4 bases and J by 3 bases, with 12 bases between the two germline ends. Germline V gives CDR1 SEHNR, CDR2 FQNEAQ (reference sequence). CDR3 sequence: CASSYDSAYTEAFF. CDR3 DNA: TGTGCCAGCAGCTATGACAGTGCCTACACTGAAGCTTTCTTT. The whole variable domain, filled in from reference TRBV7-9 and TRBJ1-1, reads DTGVSQNPRHKITKRGQNVTFRCDPISEHNRLYWYRQTLGQGPEFLTYFQNEAQLEKSRLLSDRFSAERPKGSFSTLEIQRTEQGDSAMYLCASSYDSAYTEAFFGQGTRLTVV.

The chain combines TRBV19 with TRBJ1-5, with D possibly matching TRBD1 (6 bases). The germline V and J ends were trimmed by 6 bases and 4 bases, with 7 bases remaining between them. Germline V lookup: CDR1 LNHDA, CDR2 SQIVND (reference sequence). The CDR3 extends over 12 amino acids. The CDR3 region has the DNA TGTGCCAGTAGACAGGGAAATCAGCCCCAGCATTTT. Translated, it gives CASRQGNQPQHF.

The CDR3: CASSLMGTSAYEQYF. The CDR3 DNA is TGTGCCAGCAGCTTAATGGGGACTAGCGCCTACGAGCAGTACTTC. The chain combines TRBV7-3 with TRBJ2-7; 10 bases are a match to TRBD2. CDR3 size: 15 residues. Trimming took 1 base from V and 2 from J; bases not matched to a gene: 2. Germline V gene data show CDR1 as SGHTA and CDR2 as FQGTGA.

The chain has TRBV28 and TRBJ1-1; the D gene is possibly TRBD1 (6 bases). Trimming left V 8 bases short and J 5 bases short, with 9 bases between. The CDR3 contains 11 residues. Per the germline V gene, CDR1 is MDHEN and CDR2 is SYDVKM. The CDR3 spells CASAGVTEAFF. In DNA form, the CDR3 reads TGTGCCAGCGCAGGGGTAACTGAAGCTTTCTTT.

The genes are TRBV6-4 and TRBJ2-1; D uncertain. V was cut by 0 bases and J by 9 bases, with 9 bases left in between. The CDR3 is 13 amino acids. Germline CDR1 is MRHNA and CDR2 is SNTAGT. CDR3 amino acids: CASSDSSIGEQFF. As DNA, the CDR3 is TGTGCCAGCAGTGACTCCTCCATCGGTGAGCAGTTCTTC.

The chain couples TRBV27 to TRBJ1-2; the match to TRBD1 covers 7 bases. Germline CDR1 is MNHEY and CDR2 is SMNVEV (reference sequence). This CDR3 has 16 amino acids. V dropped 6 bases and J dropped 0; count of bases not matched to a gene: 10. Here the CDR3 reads CASSPDRRHANYGYTF. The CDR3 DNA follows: TGTGCCAGCAGCCCGGACAGGCGTCATGCTAACTATGGCTACACCTTC.

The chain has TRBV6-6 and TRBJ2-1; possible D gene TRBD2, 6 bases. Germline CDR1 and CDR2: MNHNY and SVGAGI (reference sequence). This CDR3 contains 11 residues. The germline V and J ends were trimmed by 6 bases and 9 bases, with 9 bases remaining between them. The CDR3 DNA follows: TGTGCCAGCAGCGACGGGAGTGAGCAGTTCTTC. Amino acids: CASSDGSEQFF.

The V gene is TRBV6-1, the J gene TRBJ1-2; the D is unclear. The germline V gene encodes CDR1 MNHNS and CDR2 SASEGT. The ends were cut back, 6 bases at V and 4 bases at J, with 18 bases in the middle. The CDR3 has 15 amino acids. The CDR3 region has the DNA TGTGCCAGCAGACCTGGAAGGACTCCCGGCTATGGCTACACCTTC. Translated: CASRPGRTPGYGYTF.

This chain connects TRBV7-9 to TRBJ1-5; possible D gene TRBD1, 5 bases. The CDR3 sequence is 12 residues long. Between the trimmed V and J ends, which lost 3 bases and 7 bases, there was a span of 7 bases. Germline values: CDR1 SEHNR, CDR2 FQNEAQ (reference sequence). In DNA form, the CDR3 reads TGTGCCAGCAGCTTCTCAGGGCAGCCCCAGCATTTT. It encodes CASSFSGQPQHF.

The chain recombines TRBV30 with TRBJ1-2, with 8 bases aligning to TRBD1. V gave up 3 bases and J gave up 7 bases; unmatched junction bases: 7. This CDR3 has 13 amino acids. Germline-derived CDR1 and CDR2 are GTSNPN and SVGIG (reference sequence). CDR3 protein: CAWSHNGQGGYTF. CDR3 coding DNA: TGTGCCTGGAGCCACAACGGACAGGGTGGCTACACCTTC.

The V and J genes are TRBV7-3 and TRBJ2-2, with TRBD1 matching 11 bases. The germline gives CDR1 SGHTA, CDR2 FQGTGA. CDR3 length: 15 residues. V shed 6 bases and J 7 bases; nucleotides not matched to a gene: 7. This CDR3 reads CASSSDRGPGGELFF. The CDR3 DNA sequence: TGTGCCAGCAGTTCGGACAGGGGGCCAGGCGGGGAGCTGTTTTTT.

The CDR3 region is CASSLMASFADTQYF. DNA for the CDR3: TGTGCCAGCAGCTTAATGGCTAGCTTCGCAGATACGCAGTATTTT. This chain uses TRBV7-9 with TRBJ2-3, with TRBD2 as a possible D gene (5 bases). Germline CDR1 SEHNR, CDR2 FQNEAQ (reference sequence). V shed 2 bases and J shed 4 bases, with 13 bases lying between them. The CDR3 spans 15 residues.

CDR3 nucleotides: TGTGCCAGCTCACCGGGCACTCTAGCCAAAAACATTCAGTACTTC. As protein: CASSPGTLAKNIQYF. J is TRBJ2-4 and V is TRBV18; D unclear. V was shortened by 3 bases and J by 0 bases, with 9 bases between the two germline ends. The CDR3 is 15 amino acids. Germline loops: CDR1 KGHSH, CDR2 LQKENI.

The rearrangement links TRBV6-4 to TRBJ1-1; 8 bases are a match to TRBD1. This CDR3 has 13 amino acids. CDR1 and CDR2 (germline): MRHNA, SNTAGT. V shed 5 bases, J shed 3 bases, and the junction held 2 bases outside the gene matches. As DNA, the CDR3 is TGTGCCAGCAGTTTGGACAGGGACACTGAAGCTTTCTTT. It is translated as CASSLDRDTEAFF.

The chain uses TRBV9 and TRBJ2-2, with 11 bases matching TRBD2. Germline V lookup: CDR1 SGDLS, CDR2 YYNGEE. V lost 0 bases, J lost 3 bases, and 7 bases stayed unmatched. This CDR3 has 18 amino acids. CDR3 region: CASSVGSSGRRDTGELFF. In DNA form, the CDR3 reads TGTGCCAGCAGCGTAGGGTCTAGCGGGAGGCGGGACACCGGGGAGCTGTTTTTT.

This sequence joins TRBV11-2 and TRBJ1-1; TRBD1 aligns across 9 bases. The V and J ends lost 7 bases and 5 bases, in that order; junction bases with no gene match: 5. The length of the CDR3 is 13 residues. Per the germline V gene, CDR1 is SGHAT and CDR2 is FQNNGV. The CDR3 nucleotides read TGTGCCAGCACCACAGGGGGCTGGACTGAAGCTTTCTTT. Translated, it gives CASTTGGWTEAFF. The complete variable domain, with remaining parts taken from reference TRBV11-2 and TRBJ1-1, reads EAGVAQSPRYKIIEKRQSVAFWCNPISGHATLYWYQQILGQGPKLLIQFQNNGVVDDSQLPKDRFSAERLKGVDSTLKIQPAKLEDSAVYLCASTTGGWTEAFFGQGTRLTVV.

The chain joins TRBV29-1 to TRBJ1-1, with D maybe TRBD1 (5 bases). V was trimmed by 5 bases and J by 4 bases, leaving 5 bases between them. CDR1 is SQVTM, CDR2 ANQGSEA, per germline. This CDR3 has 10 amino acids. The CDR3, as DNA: TGCAGCGTTCAGGGCACTGAAGCTTTCTTT. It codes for CSVQGTEAFF.

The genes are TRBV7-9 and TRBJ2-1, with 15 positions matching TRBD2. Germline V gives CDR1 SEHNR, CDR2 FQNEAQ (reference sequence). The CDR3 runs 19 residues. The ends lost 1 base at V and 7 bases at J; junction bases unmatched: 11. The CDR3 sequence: CASSLEGLAGGKGGNEQFF. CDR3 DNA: TGTGCCAGCAGCTTAGAGGGACTAGCGGGAGGTAAGGGTGGGAATGAGCAGTTCTTC.